The 19 T cell receptor beta chains reported below all come from one sample, sequenced in a study of OX40 agonist ivuxolimab in advanced cancers. Library method: the immunoSEQ multiplex PCR assay. TCRdb stores this immuneACCESS table with in-frame sequences only. Part of the clones is absent; in the studies checked, under half of the shortfall reflects unresolved V genes, and no reason is known for the rest. This sample gives tens of thousands of clones in total; 80% to 85% of them show up just once. The ten most abundant clones make up 23% of the sample. The sample in question was CD4+ or CD8+ T cells sorted from blood, obtained in a trial of the OX40 agonist ivuxolimab. These receptors came from an adult with an advanced solid tumor such as melanoma, head and neck, liver or kidney cancer.

The chain recombines TRBV12-1 with TRBJ2-1; the listed D gene, TRBD2, was not tested against the DNA. TRBV12-1 is assigned pseudogene status. The CDR3 consists of 17 residues. The CDR3 coding sequence is TGTGCCAGCAGCTTTCCACGCGAGGCGGGAGGGGAAAATGAGCAGTTCTTC. This encodes CASSFPREAGGENEQFF.

This sequence joins TRBV14 and TRBJ2-3; D call uncertain. Between the trimmed V and J ends, which lost 3 bases and 4 bases, there was a span of 5 bases. From germline, CDR1 is SGHDN and CDR2 FVKESK. The CDR3 totals 12 residues. The chain's CDR3 is CASSHQPDTQYF. CDR3 nucleotide sequence: TGTGCCAGCAGCCACCAGCCAGATACGCAGTATTTT.

The genes are TRBV7-9 and TRBJ1-1; D is uncertain. The germline gives CDR1 SEHNR, CDR2 FQNEAQ (reference sequence). The CDR3 is 13 residues long. Trimming removed 5 bases at V and 6 bases at J, with 13 bases between. The CDR3, as DNA: TGTGCCAGCAGCGATTGGGTCGTAGCTGAAGCTTTCTTT. This translates into CASSDWVVAEAFF.

This chain uses TRBV4-3 with TRBJ1-3; 9 positions match TRBD1. The CDR3 length is 16 residues. Germline CDR1 LGHNA, CDR2 YSLEER. Losses at the gene ends were 3 bases for V and 0 bases for J; bases not matched to a gene: 3. CDR3 sequence (DNA): TGCGCCAGCAGCCAGGACAGGGGTGCCTCTGGAAACACCATATATTTT. This codes for CASSQDRGASGNTIYF.

This clone is termed medium-sized (0.01 to 0.1%). This chain links TRBV4-3 with TRBJ1-6, with 11 positions matching TRBD1. Trimming took 0 bases from V and 9 from J; bases not matched to a gene: 1. The CDR3 is made up of 15 amino acids. Germline loops: CDR1 LGHNA, CDR2 YSLEER. The CDR3 bases are TGCGCCAGCAGCCAAGATGGGACAGGGGGTTCACCCCTCCACTTT. Amino acid sequence: CASSQDGTGGSPLHF.

V gene TRBV11-3 combines with J gene TRBJ1-1, with D maybe TRBD1 (5 bases). Germline lookup yields CDR1 SGHNT and CDR2 YENEEA. Trimming took 3 bases from V and 8 from J, leaving 10 bases between them. The CDR3 loop spans 12 amino acids. The CDR3 here is CASSFGAGEAFF. Here the CDR3 DNA reads TGTGCCAGCAGCTTTGGGGCAGGAGAAGCTTTCTTT.

The chain carries TRBV7-2 and TRBJ2-2; D call uncertain. V lost 5 bases to trimming and J lost 0 bases, with 10 bases between them. The CDR3 spans 15 residues. Germline values: CDR1 SGHTA, CDR2 FQGNSA. CDR3 region: CASSEEIANTGELFF. The CDR3 coding sequence is TGTGCCAGCAGCGAAGAGATCGCGAACACCGGGGAGCTGTTTTTT. Filled out from reference TRBV7-2 and TRBJ2-2, the complete variable domain reads GAGVSQSPSNKVTEKGKDVELRCDPISGHTALYWYRQSLGQGLEFLIYFQGNSAPDKSGLPSDRFSAERTGGSVSTLTIQRTQQEDSAVYLCASSEEIANTGELFFGEGSRLTVL.

The chain recombines TRBV4-1 with TRBJ2-7; tentatively, D is TRBD2 (6 bases). V was cut by 1 base and J by 5 bases, with 15 bases left in between. CDR1 and CDR2 (germline): MGHRA, YSYEKL. This CDR3 region has 15 residues. Here the CDR3 reads CASSQGSLAINEQYF. The CDR3 DNA follows: TGCGCCAGCAGCCAAGGATCACTAGCTATAAACGAGCAGTACTTC.

The CDR3 spells CASSSDSRLDGYTF. CDR3 sequence (DNA): TGTGCCAGCAGCTCGGACAGCCGCCTCGATGGCTACACCTTC. The genes are TRBV11-1 and TRBJ1-2; the D gene is possibly TRBD1 (6 bases). The CDR3 contains 14 residues. In germline, CDR1 is SGHAT, CDR2 FQDESV (reference sequence). Trimming removed 4 bases at V and 6 bases at J, with 15 bases between.

This chain connects TRBV7-9 to TRBJ1-4; D call uncertain. The length of the CDR3 is 13 residues. CDR1 and CDR2 from the germline V gene are SEHNR and FQNEAQ (reference sequence). The V end was cut by 1 base, the J end by 3 bases, with 3 bases between. The CDR3 spells CASSLGSNEKLFF. DNA of the CDR3: TGTGCCAGCAGCTTAGGCTCTAATGAAAAACTGTTTTTT.

The chain employs TRBV9 and TRBJ2-1; perhaps D is TRBD1 or TRBD2 (5 bases each). This CDR3 has 15 amino acids. Trimming shortened V by 3 bases and J by 6 bases, and 16 bases separated the two germline ends. Germline assignment: CDR1 SGDLS and CDR2 YYNGEE. The CDR3 coding sequence is TGTGCCAGCAGCGCGTCGGGGCTTGACAGCAATGAGCAGTTCTTC. Translated: CASSASGLDSNEQFF.

The rearrangement joins TRBV14 to TRBJ2-7; 9 bases align to TRBD1. This CDR3 has 15 residues. Germline CDR1 SGHDN, CDR2 FVKESK. The V and J ends lost 4 bases and 2 bases, in that order; junction bases with no gene match: 6. CDR3 DNA: TGTGCCAGCAGCCGTAGGGGACAGGGACCCTACGAGCAGTACTTC. It yields the protein CASSRRGQGPYEQYF.

CDR3 DNA: TGTGCCAGCACGGTGCGTTTGGACACTGAAGCTTTCTTT. Encoded protein: CASTVRLDTEAFF. This sequence joins TRBV7-9 and TRBJ1-1; D is ambiguous. V was trimmed by 7 bases and J by 3 bases, leaving 12 bases between them. The germline gives CDR1 SEHNR, CDR2 FQNEAQ (reference sequence). There are 13 residues in the CDR3.

This clone was seen a handful of times. The chain uses TRBV7-8 and TRBJ2-3; D gene ambiguous. The CDR3 spans 14 residues. Germline lookup yields CDR1 SGHVS and CDR2 FQNEAQ. The V end was cut by 1 base, the J end by 6 bases, with 11 bases between. The CDR3 protein is CASSLEYPGDTQYF. DNA of the CDR3: TGTGCCAGCAGCTTAGAATACCCCGGGGATACGCAGTATTTT.

This rearrangement joins TRBV4-1 to TRBJ2-7; D unclear. The CDR3 totals 13 residues. The germline CDR1 and CDR2 sequences are MGHRA and YSYEKL. With 0 bases removed from V and 1 base from J, the gap between germline ends came to 4 bases. CDR3 loop: CASSQETSYEQYF. Written as DNA, the CDR3 is TGCGCCAGCAGCCAAGAGACGTCCTACGAGCAGTACTTC.

The chain uses TRBV11-2 and TRBJ2-2, with D possibly TRBD1 on 6 matching bases. Looked up from germline, CDR1 is SGHAT and CDR2 is FQNNGV. The length of the CDR3 is 17 residues. V was pared by 5 bases and J by 3 bases, with 19 bases between. The CDR3 DNA follows: TGTGCCAGCAGCCCCCAGGGGAAAGGGGGAGACACCGGGGAGCTGTTTTTT. Translating it yields CASSPQGKGGDTGELFF.

V gene TRBV7-6 combines with J gene TRBJ2-7, with a weak D call TRBD2 (5 bases). The germline V gene encodes CDR1 SGHVS and CDR2 FNYEAQ. The CDR3 is made up of 12 amino acids. The germline V and J ends were trimmed by 5 bases and 2 bases, with 7 bases remaining between them. The CDR3 sequence: CASSPGTYEQYF. In DNA, the CDR3 is TGTGCCAGCAGCCCCGGGACCTACGAGCAGTACTTC.

CDR3 DNA sequence: TGTGCCAGCAGTTTGAGCGGACTCTCCAATGAGCAGTTCTTC. Translated: CASSLSGLSNEQFF. The V call is TRBV28, the J call TRBJ2-1; tentative D call: TRBD2 (5 bases). With 3 bases removed from V and 6 bases from J, the gap between germline ends came to 12 bases. Germline CDR1 reads MDHEN; CDR2 reads SYDVKM. The CDR3 length is 14 residues.

The chain has TRBV5-4 and TRBJ1-1, with 8 bases lining up with TRBD1. Germline V gene data show CDR1 as SGHNT and CDR2 as YYREEE (reference sequence). The CDR3 has 13 residues. V trimming: 3 bases; J trimming: 4 bases; junction bases outside the gene matches: 2. As DNA, the CDR3 is TGTGCCAGCAGCTACACAGGGGGCACTGAAGCTTTCTTT. Protein sequence: CASSYTGGTEAFF.